This TCR beta chain was recovered during a study of T cell responses to AZD1222 COVID-19 vaccine. Germline V gene sequence: CDR1 SGHNT, CDR2 YENEEA. The CDR3 consists of 12 residues. V dropped 5 bases and J dropped 10 bases, with 9 bases sitting between them. Findings of the study overall: CD4 TCRs covered the whole spike, strongest at regions 160-218 and 743-854.

Libraries were prepared by immunoSEQ multiplex PCR; TCRdb keeps only in-frame clonotypes and omits some of them. The data hold about 100,000 clones, with around 94% observed a single time. To note about this clone: The antigen is unknown.

The specimen was peripheral blood, collected on day 0 of AZD1222 vaccination. This receptor was taken from an adult in good health. The chain has TRBV11-3 and TRBJ1-6, with unresolved D. This CDR3 is CASSNGYSPLHF. The CDR3 DNA follows: TGTGCCAGCAGCAATGGGTACTCACCCCTCCACTTT.